This T cell receptor (beta chain) came from a study of cytomegalovirus exposure and HLA in healthy donors (TCRdb year 2017). About the full investigation: An earlier analysis of 587 of the donors reported approximately 290 Gb of sequence data and about 100 million unique TCR beta sequences from 150 million to 200 million T cells. Approximately 310 gigabases of sequencing data and 70 million to 85 million unique TCR sequences were included in an early release covering roughly 600 HLA-typed donors. Of the 300 to 400 genotyped donors, approximately 83% fell in the genetic ancestry cluster associated with self-reported Caucasian donors. The aim of the study was to test whether cataloging public T cell receptors could identify signatures of past pathogen exposure. The T cell repertoires of under 700 subjects were profiled by immunosequencing and related to cytomegalovirus serostatus. Besides the first cohort of about 730 subjects, a separate validation cohort made up of roughly 120 different subjects was used. To predict cytomegalovirus infection status, the study brought together high-throughput TCR immunosequencing, statistical association of individual TCRs with disease status, and machine learning. In a later analysis, previously published TCR beta repertoires from 666 donors were re-analyzed and high-resolution HLA genotyping was added so that TCR occurrence patterns could be studied. Rather than drawing on any new phenotypic data, the later analysis identified candidate immune exposures from TCR beta sequences and the way those sequences occurred across donors. To decide whether each TCR beta V gene segment behaved as functional or pseudogenic, an earlier analysis of some 600 of the donors relied on high-throughput TCR beta sequencing. Alongside the repertoire data, information on donor age, sex, ethnicity and CMV serostatus was compiled. In a later genetic analysis, genome-wide SNP genotypes for 398 of the 666 donors were used, and that subset was treated as a discovery cohort. All discovery cohort repertoires had been generated on a single sequencing platform. Class I and class II HLA loci were covered by the typing at four-digit resolution. The number of typed donors differed by locus: roughly 629-640 for A, B, C, DRB1 and DQB1; 500 to 550 for DQA1; 606 for DPA1; and about 450 for DPB1. Four or five DR-DQ haplotypes were treated as single units for association and clustering because of strong linkage in the cohort. On average, roughly 240,000 unique TCR beta nucleotide sequences were sequenced per donor among 398 genotyped donors of the cohort, with about 19% of those sequences being non-productive.

The cohort consisted of 650 to 700 healthy bone marrow donors. Cohort members were all nominally healthy when sampled, although unrecorded immune exposures were likely present. The donor tested CMV seropositive and was one of the 289 seropositive cohort members. Each donor provided a peripheral blood sample, and peripheral blood mononuclear cells were used for TCR beta sequencing. The Qiagen DNeasy Blood Extraction Kit was used to extract genomic DNA from the blood cell samples. Broad study findings and their caveats: Cytomegalovirus status was reported to be diagnosed by the classifier with high specificity and sensitivity in both the original and validation cohorts. When HLA alleles, especially DR and DQ, strongly co-occurred, TCR associations were difficult to assign to individual alleles. In a later analysis, TCR association rates were found to vary across HLA loci, with the most associated TCRs seen for DRB1 alleles and the fewest for HLA-C alleles. Because some donors lacked HLA typing at each locus, the association tests relied only on the typed subset. Correlated functional status among segregating V segments might be attributable to linkage disequilibrium, but an unknown experimental factor could not be ruled out. A few of the identified cytomegalovirus-associated TCR beta chains were confirmed in vitro to be specific for cytomegalovirus antigens. A total of about 150 TCR beta chains were listed by the study as associated with cytomegalovirus. In a later analysis, most CMV-associated TCR beta chains were found to appear HLA-restricted, with HLA associations seemingly driven largely by CMV exposure. A later genetic analysis reported fewer N-insertions in productive TCRs among donors in an Asian-associated ancestry cluster than the roughly 700-donor mean. This cohort had only TCR beta chains sequenced, and the lack of alpha or paired-chain data limited which features could be detected. In a later analysis, several top co-occurrence clusters were reported to appear linked to parvovirus B19, influenza, CMV and Epstein-Barr virus. An association between a missense DCLRE1C variant and V-gene and J-gene trimming of TCR beta chains was found in a later genetic analysis and replicated in an independent cohort. Because counts were too low, seventeen rarely observed V segments, including chromosome 9 orphons, were left out of the earlier analysis of 500 to 750 of the donors. Across donors, most TCR sequences were observed very rarely, whereas some public TCRs were present in many individuals. A later analysis associated 15,000 to 20,000 TCR beta sequences with specific HLA alleles at a false discovery rate of 0.05. Roughly uniform sequencing depth across donors was assumed in presence/absence analyses, although this assumption may not hold. Some IMGT-functional V segments, including TRBV6-2 and TRBV6-3, could not be distinguished by the 87-base-pair reads and were therefore excluded. A group of highly shared sequence variants was considered likely to be a technical artifact of the sequencing pipeline. A later analysis found that HLA-associated TCR beta chains were more clonally expanded and had lower generation probabilities than equally common non-associated chains. An earlier analysis of approximately 570 of the donors showed that most TCR beta V segments appeared in productive rearrangements either about 87% or about 30% of the time, which broadly matched IMGT annotations. A further reported finding was that TCR beta sequences accurately predicted the HLA-A and HLA-B alleles for most subjects in the first cohort. The only immune exposure information available for the cohort was CMV serostatus. It was suggested by the authors that the approach could potentially be generalized to other disease states and immunological phenotypes.

The germline ends are 9 bases apart after V is trimmed by 3 bases and J by 1 base. From cysteine to phenylalanine, the CDR3 is 15 amino acids long. The CDR3 DNA has 45 bases and is translated from base 1. Sequences MDHEN (CDR1) and SYDVKM (CDR2) are obtained from the germline V gene. The library was obtained by the immunoSEQ multiplex PCR assay. For the multiplex PCR, a mixture combining 60 forward primers for TCR Vbeta segments and 13 reverse primers for TCR Jbeta segments was used. The CDR3 region of rearranged TCR beta genes was amplified from genomic DNA by a multiplex PCR assay. Amplified TCR beta libraries were sequenced as 87-base-pair reads on the Illumina HiSeq System. On the authors' methods: A later analysis tallied some 79 million unique TCR beta chains across the 640 or so repertoires, and approximately 11 million of those chains were shared by two or more donors. To remove PCR and sequencing errors, raw reads were error-corrected and collapsed into unique sequences using a nearest-neighbor algorithm that merged closely related sequences. To assign V, D and J gene segments, CDR3 sequences were aligned to IMGT reference sequences. For a sequence to be retained, a match of at least six nucleotides to both a V gene segment and a J gene segment was required. A rearrangement was called productive if the CDR3 had no stop codons and remained in frame with V and J, and every other rearrangement was called non-productive. Following IMGT convention, CDR3 was defined as the stretch from the second conserved V-encoded cysteine up to the conserved J-encoded phenylalanine. Sequences without an unambiguous match to a single V gene segment were excluded from the earlier analysis of approximately 600 of the donors. An earlier analysis of under 750 of the donors called V segments functional above 56.7% productive rearrangements and segregating when the between-donor standard deviation exceeded 5%. A statistical classification framework was built for diagnosing cytomegalovirus status from the catalog of TCR beta chain sequences. In a later analysis, TCR nucleotide sequences were compared against IMGT/GENE-DB human TR gene sequences so that V and J genes could be assigned. In a later analysis, CDR3 sequences and most-parsimonious VDJ recombination scenarios were assigned using the TCRdist pipeline. A later analysis defined each TCR beta chain by its CDR3 amino acid sequence plus V-gene family, and excluded reads lacking a unique V-gene family. To address suspected cross-contamination and a sequencing artifact, a later analysis removed approximately 600 highly shared, low-generation-probability nucleotide sequences. For each public chain, a later analysis derived a clonal expansion index from normalized ranks of inferred template counts within each repertoire. In a later analysis, generation probabilities were computed using a VDJ recombination model fitted to out-of-frame rearrangements, and the results were checked against IGoR. A later analysis scored TCR-TCR, TCR-HLA and TCR-CMV co-occurrence with hypergeometric tests, applying a repertoire-size bias correction to TCR pairs. False discovery rates were estimated in a later analysis by permuting HLA or CMV assignments 20 times. In a later analysis, co-occurring TCRs were grouped using DBSCAN, and TCRdist sequence similarity was added for clustering within HLA-allele-positive subsets. Repertoires with fewer than 30,000 or more than 120,000 public chains, plus five repertoires with anomalous nucleotide sharing, were excluded from co-occurrence clustering. In TCRdb, the immuneACCESS table is reduced to in-frame sequences with V and J assigned. These tables do not hold every clone; where another copy was compared, an unresolved V gene accounts for under half, and the others remain unexplained. V and J calls and clone size are given by that table; D and trimming were obtained from the DNA. This sample gives fewer than 150,000 clones in total; roughly 80% of them show up just once. 30% of the sample comes from the top ten.

This clone has only one observation. No cognate antigen has been identified for it. There are no base qualities to consult, and no much larger clone falls within one base. The V and J genes are TRBV28 and TRBJ2-2; the D gene is unclear. The source material was PBMCs. The source is a man aged 60-69 years in good health and CMV-seropositive. The nucleotides read TGTGCCAGCAGTTTTGGTCAACTGAACACCGGGGAGCTGTTTTTT. The translation is CASSFGQLNTGELFF.